The 18 T cell receptor beta chains presented below share a single source sample, sequenced in a study of blood T cell repertoires in COVID-19. Some clones are missing from TCRdb's copy, which holds only in-frame ones; the method was immunoSEQ multiplex PCR. The data show around 97,000 clones, with roughly 87% seen just once and 3.1% held by the top ten. Sequenced sample: peripheral blood. Receptor source: a man aged 50 to 59 in a cohort sampled during active COVID-19.

The V and J genes are TRBV10-3 and TRBJ2-1, with 9 bases lining up with TRBD2. J gave up 4 bases and V 0 bases, and 7 bases lay outside the gene matches. From germline, CDR1 is ENHRY and CDR2 SYGVKD. This CDR3 has 17 amino acids. This CDR3 reads CAISESPGLALYNEQFF. CDR3 DNA sequence: TGTGCCATCAGTGAGTCCCCGGGACTAGCCCTGTACAATGAGCAGTTCTTC.

The chain recombines TRBV4-3 with TRBJ1-6; D remains unclear. V lost 0 bases to trimming and J lost 6 bases, with 12 bases between them. CDR3 size: 16 residues. The germline CDR1 and CDR2 sequences are LGHNA and YSLEER. The CDR3 loop reads CASSQDRIRGNSPLHF. The CDR3 nucleotides read TGCGCCAGCAGCCAAGATAGAATCCGGGGTAATTCACCCCTCCACTTT.

J is TRBJ2-1 and V is TRBV12-3 or TRBV12-4; possibly TRBD2 for D (5 bases). V was cut by 5 bases and J by 9 bases, with 14 bases left in between. The CDR3 length is 13 residues. The CDR3 bases are TGTGCCAGCAGTGTAACCACTAGTACTGAGCAGTTCTTC. Amino acids: CASSVTTSTEQFF.

Only a few counts were recorded for this clone. The chain combines TRBV5-1 with TRBJ2-7, with a tentative D call TRBD2 (6 bases). The CDR3 consists of 13 residues. The germline CDR1 and CDR2 sequences are SGHRS and YFSETQ. The CDR3 loop is CASSLGGTQERYV. CDR3 nucleotide sequence: TGCGCCAGCAGCTTGGGGGGGACTCAGGAGCGGTACGTC.

There are a few counts of this clone. The chain couples TRBV3-1 (or the pseudogene TRBV3-2) to TRBJ2-1, with 7 bases lining up with TRBD1. There are 14 residues in the CDR3. V lost 1 base and J lost 6; bases outside the gene matches: 3. Germline loops: CDR1 LGHDT, CDR2 YNNKEL (reference sequence). The DNA of the CDR3 is TGTGCCAGCAGCCAAGCCAGGGGGAGCAATGAGCAGTTCTTC. As protein: CASSQARGSNEQFF.

This clone appeared a few times. The chain uses TRBV12-5 and TRBJ1-5; 10 nucleotides match TRBD1. With 2 bases clipped from V and 4 bases from J, the junction kept 2 bases outside the gene matches. The CDR3 length is 15 residues. Germline V gene lookup returns CDR1 LGHNT and CDR2 FRNRAP. The CDR3 DNA is TGTGCTAGTGGTTTGACGGGACAGGGGAATCAGCCCCAGCATTTT. It yields the protein CASGLTGQGNQPQHF. Full variable domain (missing parts from reference TRBV12-5 and TRBJ1-5): DARVTQTPRHKVTEMGQEVTMRCQPILGHNTVFWYRQTMMQGLELLAYFRNRAPLDDSGMPKDRFSAEMPDATLATLKIQPSEPRDSAVYFCASGLTGQGNQPQHFGDGTRLSIL.

The rearrangement links TRBV7-9 to TRBJ2-2, with D unresolved. The CDR3 loop spans 12 amino acids. Deletions cut 1 base from V and 8 bases from J, with 5 bases between. Per germline, CDR1 SEHNR and CDR2 FQNEAQ (reference sequence). CDR3 in amino acids: CASSLGAGELFF. In DNA, the CDR3 is TGTGCCAGCAGCTTAGGGGCAGGGGAGCTGTTTTTT.

The chain recombines TRBV19 with TRBJ1-2, with 7 positions matching TRBD1. The CDR3 is 16 amino acids. Germline CDR1 is LNHDA and CDR2 is SQIVND (reference sequence). V dropped 8 bases and J dropped 9; count of bases not matched to a gene: 21. The chain's CDR3 is CASYDTKDTGEASYTF. The CDR3 coding sequence is TGTGCCAGTTACGATACAAAAGATACAGGGGAAGCGAGCTACACCTTC.

The rearrangement joins TRBV2 to TRBJ1-5; 10 positions agree with TRBD1. The junction had 5 bases not matched to a gene; V was cut back by 6 bases and J by 6 bases. The CDR3 runs 14 residues. Germline assignment: CDR1 SNHLY and CDR2 FYNNEI. The CDR3 reads CASRYDRGRQPQHF. Written as DNA, the CDR3 is TGTGCCAGCAGATACGACAGGGGGCGTCAGCCCCAGCATTTT.

The CDR3 region is CASSPPRQENQPQHF. CDR3 bases: TGCGCCAGCAGCCCCCCGAGACAGGAAAATCAGCCCCAGCATTTT. The chain combines TRBV4-1 with TRBJ1-5; D might be TRBD1 (6 bases). Trimming removed 4 bases at V and 4 bases at J, with 14 bases between. Germline V gene data show CDR1 as MGHRA and CDR2 as YSYEKL. The CDR3 length is 15 residues.

The chain recombines TRBV6-6 with TRBJ2-1; D is undetermined. The V gene lost 6 bases and the J gene lost 6 bases, with 6 bases spanning the gap. The CDR3 covers 11 residues. Germline V gene sequence: CDR1 MNHNY, CDR2 SVGAGI (reference sequence). CDR3 protein: CASSPSNEQFF. The DNA for the CDR3 is TGTGCCAGCAGCCCGTCCAATGAGCAGTTCTTC.

The chain employs TRBV11-3 and TRBJ2-7; 8 bases are a match to TRBD1. The germline V gene encodes CDR1 SGHNT and CDR2 YENEEA. The V gene end was trimmed by 1 base and the J gene end by 2 bases; junction bases not matched to a gene: 1. This CDR3 has 14 residues. The CDR3 loop is CASSLGDRPYEQYF. CDR3 nucleotide sequence: TGTGCCAGCAGCTTAGGGGACAGGCCCTACGAGCAGTACTTC. Full variable domain (remainder filled in from reference TRBV11-3 and TRBJ2-7): EAGVVQSPRYKIIEKKQPVAFWCNPISGHNTLYWYLQNLGQGPELLIRYENEEAVDDSQLPKDRFSAERLKGVDSTLKIQPAELGDSAVYLCASSLGDRPYEQYFGPGTRLTVT.

The chain links TRBV5-1 to TRBJ2-3; TRBD1 is a possible D gene (6 bases). Trimming took 0 bases from V and 0 from J, leaving 14 bases between them. Germline-derived CDR1 and CDR2 are SGHRS and YFSETQ. CDR3 length: 17 residues. As DNA, the CDR3 is TGCGCCAGCAGCTTGGGGGTAGCAGGGACAAGCACAGATACGCAGTATTTT. This sequence encodes CASSLGVAGTSTDTQYF.

This clone was recorded a few times. This rearrangement joins TRBV19 to TRBJ1-1; TRBD1 agrees at 8 bases. Trimming at V came to 7 bases and at J to 0 bases, leaving 4 bases not matched to a gene. CDR1 is LNHDA, CDR2 SQIVND, per germline (reference sequence). The CDR3 has 14 amino acids. The CDR3 DNA sequence: TGTGCCAGTAAAGGACAGGGTCTGAACACTGAAGCTTTCTTT. Translation: CASKGQGLNTEAFF. The variable domain in full, with the rest retrieved from reference TRBV19 and TRBJ1-1, is DGGITQSPKYLFRKEGQNVTLSCEQNLNHDAMYWYRQDPGQGLRLIYYSQIVNDFQKGDIAEGYSVSREKKESFPLTVTSAQKNPTAFYLCASKGQGLNTEAFFGQGTRLTVV.

The chain couples TRBV2 to TRBJ2-1, with unresolved D. The CDR3 covers 13 residues. Trimming took off 2 bases at V and 13 bases at J, with 15 bases between the two ends. Germline V gene data show CDR1 as SNHLY and CDR2 as FYNNEI. The CDR3 loop is CASSESMGVGQFF. Here the CDR3 DNA reads TGTGCCAGCAGTGAAAGCATGGGCGTTGGACAGTTCTTC.

The chain links TRBV28 to TRBJ2-7, with D perhaps TRBD1 (6 bases). V was clipped by 6 bases and J by 2 bases, with 11 bases between them. This CDR3 is built from 13 residues. Germline V gene lookup returns CDR1 MDHEN and CDR2 SYDVKM. As DNA, the CDR3 is TGTGCCAGCAGCCGACAGGTGACCTACGAGCAGTACGTC. This gives the protein CASSRQVTYEQYV.

This clone was detected a few times. The chain joins TRBV5-1 to TRBJ1-1; D ambiguous. V lost 6 bases and J lost 0, with 9 bases in between. The germline V gene encodes CDR1 SGHRS and CDR2 YFSETQ. The CDR3 extends over 13 amino acids. CDR3 amino acids: CASTSGVNTEAFF. The CDR3 region has the DNA TGCGCCAGCACCTCGGGAGTGAACACTGAAGCTTTCTTT.

The genes are TRBV2 and TRBJ2-1; 9 nucleotides agree with TRBD1. V shed 4 bases and J 2 bases; nucleotides not matched to a gene: 3. This CDR3 region has 15 residues. Germline V gene data show CDR1 as SNHLY and CDR2 as FYNNEI. The CDR3 sequence: CASSVYRGPYNEQFF. For the CDR3, the DNA is TGTGCCAGCAGTGTTTACAGGGGGCCCTACAATGAGCAGTTCTTC.